The rows below give T cell receptor beta chains drawn from one sample of a study of regulatory T cells in long-lasting Graves disease. MiXCR, applied by TCRdb to the multiplex PCR reads, yields one record per CDR3 protein. This table holds a few hundred thousand distinct CDR3 sequences, around 18% found once. These sequences were also reported in another study, on T cells in Graves' hyperthyroidism and ophthalmopathy.

Sequencing was performed on peripheral blood mononuclear cells (PBMCs), taken at new diagnosis, from a patient treated with antithyroid drugs. Source of these receptors: a woman aged 25 to 39 with Graves disease. Each CDR3 is given with its conserved first and last residue. A D gene is named only where the DNA matches it firmly. Not all rows give a size; the values are once, few, many and, for expanded clones, a class.

V	size	J	D	DNA	CDR3
TRBV20-1	many	TRBJ1-5	.	TGCAGTGCTGGGGACTCGCAGGGGATAAATCAGCCCCAGCATTTT	CSAGDSQGINQPQHF
TRBV6-2/TRBV6-3	.	TRBJ1-1	.	TGTGCCAGCAGTTACTTCGTGGCGAACACTGAAGCTTTCTTT	CASSYFVANTEAFF
TRBV7-2	many	TRBJ2-5	.	TGTGCCAGCAGAGAAGGGAGGATTTCCTGGGAAGAGACCCAGTACTTC	CASREGRISWEETQYF
TRBV20-1	many	TRBJ1-4	TRBD1	TGCAGTGGCTCCCCGGGGACAGGGGTGGAAAAACTGTTTTTT	CSGSPGTGVEKLFF
TRBV19	few	TRBJ2-5	.	TGTGCCAGTAGTATCAGCTTTTGGGGCCAAGAGACCCAGTACTTC	CASSISFWGQETQYF
TRBV20-1	many	TRBJ2-2	.	TGCAGTGCTAGGGTGGGGGGGCATAACACCGGGGAGCTGTTTTTT	CSARVGGHNTGELFF
TRBV10-3	many	TRBJ2-3	TRBD1	TGTGCCATCAGTGGAAGAAACAGGGGCGAAGATACGCAGTATTTT	CAISGRNRGEDTQYF
TRBV5-1	.	TRBJ2-1	TRBD1	TGCGCCAGCAGCCAGGGACAGGGAGCGTACAATGAGCAGTTCTTC	CASSQGQGAYNEQFF
TRBV9	many	TRBJ1-2	.	TGTGCCAGCAGCCCCCATGGGGGACATTTAGCTAACTATGGCTACACCTTC	CASSPHGGHLANYGYTF
TRBV7-9	many	TRBJ2-5	TRBD1	TGTGCCAGCAGCTTGTCCCGCGGGACAGGGAAAGAGACCCAGTACTTC	CASSLSRGTGKETQYF
TRBV4-1	many	TRBJ2-1	.	TGCGCCAGCAGCCCCTGGGACTCGGGGGACGTACCCAATGGGCAGTTCTTC	CASSPWDSGDVPNGQFF
TRBV18	many	TRBJ2-5	.	TGTGCCAGCTCACCTAAGGTAATTATCCCTGCTGAGACCCAGTACTTC	CASSPKVIIPAETQYF
TRBV29-1	many	TRBJ1-2	.	TGCAGCGTTGAAGATCTGGAAGGGTATGGCTACACCTTC	CSVEDLEGYGYTF
TRBV6-1	many	TRBJ1-2	TRBD1	TGTGCCGCCCGGGACAGGGATAACTATGGCTACACCTTC	CAARDRDNYGYTF
TRBV4-1	many	TRBJ2-7	.	TGCGCCAGCAGCCTAAAGCCGGACTACGAGCAGTACTTC	CASSLKPDYEQYF
TRBV4-1	few	TRBJ2-2	TRBD1	TGCGCCAGCAGCCAAGACCAAGGGGGCGCCAACGGGGAGCTGTTTTTT	CASSQDQGGANGELFF
TRBV3-1	many	TRBJ2-7	.	TGTGCCAGCAGCTTCCTTGCGGGACCTGAGGGCGAGCAGTACTTC	CASSFLAGPEGEQYF
TRBV27	many	TRBJ2-7	.	TGTGCCAGCAGTTTCTCTCCCCTCAGGCTCACCGGGGACGAGCAGTACTTC	CASSFSPLRLTGDEQYF
TRBV6-1	few	TRBJ2-3	.	TGTGCCAGCAGTAGGAGGGCCAACACAGATACGCAGTATTTT	CASSRRANTDTQYF
TRBV9	many	TRBJ1-1	.	TGTGCCAGCAGCATAGGCCGGCCAGGGCCTTACACTGAAGCTTTCTTT	CASSIGRPGPYTEAFF
TRBV6-5	many	TRBJ1-2	.	TGTGCCAGCAGTTTCGGACAGTCGGGGCGTCGAGGCTACACCTTC	CASSFGQSGRRGYTF
TRBV19	few	TRBJ2-5	.	TGTGCCAGTAGTTTGGACAAAACAAGACGGACCCAGTACTTC	CASSLDKTRRTQYF
TRBV10-3	few	TRBJ2-6	.	TGTGCCATCAGTGAGTTTTACCAGGGCTCTGGGGCCAACGTCCTGACTTTC	CAISEFYQGSGANVLTF
TRBV19	few	TRBJ2-5	.	TGTGCCAGTAGTATAGCAGAGACCCAGTACTTC	CASSIAETQYF
TRBV2	few	TRBJ2-2	.	TGTGCCAGCAGTAAGGGGTCCGGGGAGCTGTTTTTT	CASSKGSGELFF
TRBV18	many	TRBJ1-6	.	TGTGCCAGCCAGGCTAACTATAATTCACCCCTCCACTTT	CASQANYNSPLHF
TRBV7-8	many	TRBJ2-5	.	TGTGCCAGCAGCATAAGGGAGACCCAGTACTTC	CASSIRETQYF
TRBV2	many	TRBJ2-7	.	TGTGCCAGCAGTGAACCCAGAGCCCCGGGCGAGCAGTACTTC	CASSEPRAPGEQYF
TRBV25-1	.	TRBJ1-4	.	TGTGCCAGCAGCGGAGACATAGGGGATGAAAAACTGTTTTTT	CASSGDIGDEKLFF
TRBV2	many	TRBJ1-1	TRBD1	TGTGCCAGCAGCGACAGGGGTCGTAACACTGAAGCTTTCTTT	CASSDRGRNTEAFF
TRBV7-2	many	TRBJ1-1	.	TGTGCCAGCAGCTCCCTGACAGGCGCTGAAGCTTTCTTT	CASSSLTGAEAFF
TRBV27	many	TRBJ2-1	.	TGTGCCAGCAGCACCTCTTCCGGGATTGAGTTCTTC	CASSTSSGIEFF
TRBV6-1	many	TRBJ1-2	.	TGTGCCAGCAGCGGGACGTTCCACTATGGCTACACCTTC	CASSGTFHYGYTF
TRBV6-5	many	TRBJ2-7	.	TGTGCCAGCAGTTACTCGGCGAGGCGGGGCTCCTACGAGCAGTACTTC	CASSYSARRGSYEQYF
TRBV4-1	.	TRBJ2-5	.	TGCGCCAGCAGCCCCAGCCGTGGGCAGCTAAAAGAGACCCAGTACTTC	CASSPSRGQLKETQYF
TRBV18	few	TRBJ1-2	.	TGTGCCAGCTCAGTCGACAACACTAACTATGGCTACACCTTC	CASSVDNTNYGYTF
TRBV20-1	.	TRBJ2-3	TRBD2	TGCAGTGCCGAAGGCCTAGCGGGGCCCACAGATACGCAGTATTTT	CSAEGLAGPTDTQYF
TRBV7-7	few	TRBJ2-2	.	TGTGCTAGCAGCCGATCGGCCGGAGAGGGGGAGCTGTTTTTT	CASSRSAGEGELFF
TRBV9	many	TRBJ2-3	TRBD2	TGTGCCAGCAGCCGTCCTCGAGCGGGGGGGATCACAGATACGCAGTATTTT	CASSRPRAGGITDTQYF
TRBV20-1	many	TRBJ2-7	TRBD1	TGCAGTGCTAGTGTTTTTGGACAGGGGGTTTACGAGCAGTACTTC	CSASVFGQGVYEQYF
TRBV2	many	TRBJ1-4	.	TGTGCCAGCAGTGAGGCAGGTCTTAATGAAAAACTGTTTTTT	CASSEAGLNEKLFF